Listed here is a single T cell receptor (beta chain). Its target is unknown. The CDR3 totals 15 residues. V was trimmed by 1 base and J by 4 bases, leaving 11 bases between them. Germline CDR1 is DFQATT and CDR2 is SNEGSKA (reference sequence). TCRdb re-called the 5' RACE reads with MiXCR, one entry per CDR3 protein. This sample has hundreds of thousands of distinct CDR3 sequences; approximately 9% occur once, and the top ten carry roughly 0.97%. This specimen belongs to a study of identical twins. Study findings and constraints: Analyses of zero insertions could, in part, be confounded by invariant MAIT and iNKT cells.

The same sample was also used in a study of yellow fever vaccine responses in identical twins.

This chain joins TRBV20-1 and TRBJ2-6, with D hard to call. This clonotype was sampled from a young woman in good health. The sample taken for sequencing was PBMCs. CDR3 in DNA: TGCAGTGCTAGAGGTTTTCGCGGAGGGGCCAACGTCCTGACTTTC. Its protein product is CSARGFRGGANVLTF.